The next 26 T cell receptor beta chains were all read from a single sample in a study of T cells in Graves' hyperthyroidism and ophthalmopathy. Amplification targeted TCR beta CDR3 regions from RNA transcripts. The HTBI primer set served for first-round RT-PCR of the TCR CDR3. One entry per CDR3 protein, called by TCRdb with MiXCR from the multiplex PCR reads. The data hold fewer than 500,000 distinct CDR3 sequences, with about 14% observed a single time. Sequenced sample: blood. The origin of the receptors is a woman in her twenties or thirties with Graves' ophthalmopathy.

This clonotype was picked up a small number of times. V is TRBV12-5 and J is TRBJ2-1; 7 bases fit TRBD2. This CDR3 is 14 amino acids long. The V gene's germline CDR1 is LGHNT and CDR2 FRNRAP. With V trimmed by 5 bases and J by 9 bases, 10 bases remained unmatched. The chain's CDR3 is CASGGGGSFSEQFF. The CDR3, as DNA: TGTGCTAGTGGTGGGGGGGGGTCTTTTTCTGAGCAGTTCTTC.

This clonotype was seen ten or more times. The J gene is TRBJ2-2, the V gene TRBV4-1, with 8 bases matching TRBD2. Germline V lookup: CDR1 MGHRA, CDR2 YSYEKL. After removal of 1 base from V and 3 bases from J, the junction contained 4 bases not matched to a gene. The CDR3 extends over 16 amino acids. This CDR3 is CASSQGRGGHTGELFF. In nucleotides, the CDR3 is TGCGCCAGCAGCCAAGGCCGGGGGGGCCACACCGGGGAGCTGTTTTTT.

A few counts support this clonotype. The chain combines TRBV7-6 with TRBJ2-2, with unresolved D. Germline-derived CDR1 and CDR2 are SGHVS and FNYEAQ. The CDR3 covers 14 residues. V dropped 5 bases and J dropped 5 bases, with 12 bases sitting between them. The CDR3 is CASSPSRSTGELFF. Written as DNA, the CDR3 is TGTGCCAGCAGCCCGAGCCGAAGTACCGGGGAGCTGTTTTTT.

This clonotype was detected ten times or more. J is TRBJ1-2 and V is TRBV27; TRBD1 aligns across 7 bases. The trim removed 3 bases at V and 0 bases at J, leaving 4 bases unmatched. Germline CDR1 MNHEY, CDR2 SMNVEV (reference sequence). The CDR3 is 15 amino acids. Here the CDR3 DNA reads TGTGCCAGCAGTTTTAACGGACAGGCTAACTATGGCTACACCTTC. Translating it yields CASSFNGQANYGYTF.

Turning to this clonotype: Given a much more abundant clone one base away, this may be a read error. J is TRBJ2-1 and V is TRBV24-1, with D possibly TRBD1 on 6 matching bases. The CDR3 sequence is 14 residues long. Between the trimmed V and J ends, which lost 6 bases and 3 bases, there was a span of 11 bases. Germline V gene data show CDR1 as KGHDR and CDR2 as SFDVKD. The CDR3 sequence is CATSSRGHYNEQFF. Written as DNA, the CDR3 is TGTGCCACCAGTTCCCGGGGACACTACAATGAGCAGTTCTTC.

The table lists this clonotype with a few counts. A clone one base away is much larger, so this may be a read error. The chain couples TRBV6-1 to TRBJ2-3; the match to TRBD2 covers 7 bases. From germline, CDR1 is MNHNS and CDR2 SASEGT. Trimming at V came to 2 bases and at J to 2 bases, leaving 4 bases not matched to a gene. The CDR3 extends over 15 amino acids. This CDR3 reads CASSELRGTTDTQYF. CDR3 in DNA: TGTGCCAGCAGTGAATTGCGGGGGACCACAGATACGCAGTATTTT.

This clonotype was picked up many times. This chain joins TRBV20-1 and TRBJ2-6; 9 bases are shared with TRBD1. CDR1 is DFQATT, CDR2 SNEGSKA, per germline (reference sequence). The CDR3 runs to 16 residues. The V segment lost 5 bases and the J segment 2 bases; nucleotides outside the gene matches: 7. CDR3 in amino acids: CSAPGQGRTGANVLTF. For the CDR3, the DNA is TGCAGTGCTCCCGGACAGGGGAGGACTGGGGCCAACGTCCTGACTTTC.

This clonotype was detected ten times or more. The CDR3 region has the DNA TGCAGTGCTCAGGGTGATAGCAATCAGCCCCAGCATTTT. This encodes CSAQGDSNQPQHF. The V gene is TRBV20-1, the J gene TRBJ1-5, with a tentative D call TRBD1 (5 bases). Germline CDR1 is DFQATT and CDR2 is SNEGSKA (reference sequence). V lost 5 bases and J 0 bases, leaving 8 bases between the germline ends. The CDR3 sequence is 13 residues long.

In nucleotides, the CDR3 is TGCGCCAGCAGCGCCGGGACAGGGGGTTATTCTGGGGCCAACGTCCTGACTTTC. Residues: CASSAGTGGYSGANVLTF. The chain uses TRBV5-1 and TRBJ2-6; 11 bases are a match to TRBD1. Germline CDR1 is SGHRS and CDR2 is YFSETQ. The CDR3 sequence is 18 residues long. V lost 4 bases, J lost 1 base, and 7 bases stayed unmatched.

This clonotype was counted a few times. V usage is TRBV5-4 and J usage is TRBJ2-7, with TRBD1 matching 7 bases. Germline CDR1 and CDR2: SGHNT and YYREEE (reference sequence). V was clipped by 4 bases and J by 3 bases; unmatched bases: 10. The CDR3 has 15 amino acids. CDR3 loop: CASSAATGTNYEQYF. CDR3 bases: TGTGCCAGCAGCGCGGCGACAGGGACCAACTACGAGCAGTACTTC.

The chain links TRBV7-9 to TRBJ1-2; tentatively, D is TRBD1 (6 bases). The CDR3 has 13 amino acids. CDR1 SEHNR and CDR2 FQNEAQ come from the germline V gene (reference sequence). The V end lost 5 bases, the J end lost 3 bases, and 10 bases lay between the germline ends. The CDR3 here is CASSPRTDYGYTF. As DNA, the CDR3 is TGTGCCAGCAGCCCTCGGACAGACTATGGCTACACCTTC.

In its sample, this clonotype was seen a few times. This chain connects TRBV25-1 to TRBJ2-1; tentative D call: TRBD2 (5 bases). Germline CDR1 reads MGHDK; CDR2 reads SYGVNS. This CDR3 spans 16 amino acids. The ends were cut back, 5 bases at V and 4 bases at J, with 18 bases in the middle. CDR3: CASSTTDPRGYNEQFF. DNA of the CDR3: TGTGCCAGCAGTACGACGGACCCTCGAGGGTACAATGAGCAGTTCTTC.

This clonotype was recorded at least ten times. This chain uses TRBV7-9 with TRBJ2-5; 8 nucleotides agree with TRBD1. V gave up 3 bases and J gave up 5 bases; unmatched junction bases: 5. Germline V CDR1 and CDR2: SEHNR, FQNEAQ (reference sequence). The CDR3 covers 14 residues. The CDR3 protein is CASSLTGVGETQYF. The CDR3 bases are TGTGCCAGCAGCTTGACAGGGGTTGGGGAGACCCAGTACTTC.

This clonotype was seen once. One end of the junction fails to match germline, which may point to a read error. The CDR3 region is CASSNSWGQPRHF. The CDR3 DNA reads TGTGCCAGTAGTAATAGCTGGGGTCAGCCCCGGCATTTT. This rearrangement joins TRBV19 to TRBJ1-5; no clear D gene. This CDR3 comprises 13 residues. CDR1 is LNHDA, CDR2 SQIVND, per germline (reference sequence).

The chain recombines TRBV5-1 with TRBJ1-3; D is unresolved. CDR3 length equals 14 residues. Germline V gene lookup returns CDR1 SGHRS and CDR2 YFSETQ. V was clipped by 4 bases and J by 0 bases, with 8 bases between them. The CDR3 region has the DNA TGCGCCAGCAGCATAGCCAGCTCTGGAAACACCATATATTTT. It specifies CASSIASSGNTIYF.

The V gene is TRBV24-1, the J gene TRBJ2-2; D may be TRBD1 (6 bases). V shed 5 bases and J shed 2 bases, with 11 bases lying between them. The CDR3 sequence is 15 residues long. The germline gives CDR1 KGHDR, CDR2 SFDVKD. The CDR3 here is CATSAGTPNTGELFF. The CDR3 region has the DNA TGTGCCACCAGTGCTGGGACACCAAACACCGGGGAGCTGTTTTTT.

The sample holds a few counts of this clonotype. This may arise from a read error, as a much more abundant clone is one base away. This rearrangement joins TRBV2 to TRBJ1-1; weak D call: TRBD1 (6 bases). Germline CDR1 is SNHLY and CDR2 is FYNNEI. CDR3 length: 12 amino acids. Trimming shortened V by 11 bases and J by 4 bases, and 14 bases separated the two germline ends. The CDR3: CAGIRGGTEAFF. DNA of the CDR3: TGTGCCGGCATAAGAGGGGGCACTGAAGCTTTCTTT.

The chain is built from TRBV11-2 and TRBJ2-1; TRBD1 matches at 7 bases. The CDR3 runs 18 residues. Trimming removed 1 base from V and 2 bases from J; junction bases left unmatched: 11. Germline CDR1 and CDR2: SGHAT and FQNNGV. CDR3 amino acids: CASSLVQPGQPAYNEQFF. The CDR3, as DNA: TGTGCCAGCAGCTTAGTCCAACCGGGACAGCCAGCCTACAATGAGCAGTTCTTC.

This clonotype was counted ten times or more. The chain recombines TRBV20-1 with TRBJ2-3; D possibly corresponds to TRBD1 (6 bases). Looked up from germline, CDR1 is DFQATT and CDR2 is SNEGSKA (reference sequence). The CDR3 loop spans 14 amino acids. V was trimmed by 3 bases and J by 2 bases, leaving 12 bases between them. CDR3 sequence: CSARGASDTDTQYF. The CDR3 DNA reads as TGCAGTGCTAGGGGGGCCTCGGACACAGATACGCAGTATTTT.

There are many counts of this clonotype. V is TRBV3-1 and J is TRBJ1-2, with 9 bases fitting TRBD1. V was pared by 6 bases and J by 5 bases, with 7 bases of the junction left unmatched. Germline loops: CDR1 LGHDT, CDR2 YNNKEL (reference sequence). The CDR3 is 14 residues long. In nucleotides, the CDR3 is TGTGCCAGCAGATCGGACAGGGGAGGTTATGGCTACACCTTC. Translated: CASRSDRGGYGYTF.

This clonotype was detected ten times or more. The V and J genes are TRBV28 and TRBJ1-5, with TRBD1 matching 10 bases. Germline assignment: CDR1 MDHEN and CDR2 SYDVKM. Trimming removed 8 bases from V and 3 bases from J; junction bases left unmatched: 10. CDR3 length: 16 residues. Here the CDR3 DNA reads TGTGCCAGCCAGCCCTGGACAGGGGGTATCAATCAGCCCCAGCATTTT. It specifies CASQPWTGGINQPQHF.

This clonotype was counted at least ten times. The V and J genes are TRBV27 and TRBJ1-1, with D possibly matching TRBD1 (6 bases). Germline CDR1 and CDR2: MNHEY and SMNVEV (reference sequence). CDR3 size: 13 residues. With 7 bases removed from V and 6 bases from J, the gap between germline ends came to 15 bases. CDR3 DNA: TGTGCCAGCACGCCACGGGGGCTGGCTGAAGCTTTCTTT. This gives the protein CASTPRGLAEAFF.

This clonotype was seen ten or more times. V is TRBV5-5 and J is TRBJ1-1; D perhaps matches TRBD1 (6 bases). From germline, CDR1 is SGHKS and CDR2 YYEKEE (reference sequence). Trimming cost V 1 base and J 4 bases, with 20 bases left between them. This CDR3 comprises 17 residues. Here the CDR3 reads CASSLSGQLRPTTEAFF. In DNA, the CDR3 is TGTGCCAGCAGCTTGAGCGGACAGCTACGGCCGACCACTGAAGCTTTCTTT.

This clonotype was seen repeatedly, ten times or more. The CDR3 coding sequence is TGTGCCAGCAGCTTAGTAGCCGGCGTCGGCGAGCAGTACTTC. It is translated as CASSLVAGVGEQYF. The chain joins TRBV7-9 to TRBJ2-7; the D is unclear. The germline V and J ends were trimmed by 1 base and 6 bases, with 13 bases remaining between them. The CDR3 has 14 residues. CDR1 is SEHNR and CDR2 is FQNEAQ in the germline V gene (reference sequence). Full variable domain (outside the CDR3, taken from reference TRBV7-9 and TRBJ2-7): DTGVSQNPRHKITKRGQNVTFRCDPISEHNRLYWYRQTLGQGPEFLTYFQNEAQLEKSRLLSDRFSAERPKGSFSTLEIQRTEQGDSAMYLCASSLVAGVGEQYFGPGTRLTVT.

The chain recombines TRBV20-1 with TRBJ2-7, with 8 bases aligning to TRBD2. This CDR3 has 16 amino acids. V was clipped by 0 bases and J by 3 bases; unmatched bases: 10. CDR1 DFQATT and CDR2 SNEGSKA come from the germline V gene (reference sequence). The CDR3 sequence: CSARESAGGRFYEQYF. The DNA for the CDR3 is TGCAGTGCTAGAGAGTCGGCGGGGGGCCGTTTCTACGAGCAGTACTTC.

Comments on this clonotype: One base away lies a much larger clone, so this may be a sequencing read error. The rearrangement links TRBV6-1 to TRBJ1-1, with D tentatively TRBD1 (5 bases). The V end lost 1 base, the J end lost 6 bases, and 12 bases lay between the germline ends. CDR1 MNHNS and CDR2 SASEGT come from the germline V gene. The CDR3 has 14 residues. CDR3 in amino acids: CASSEGQGVPEAFF. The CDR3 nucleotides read TGTGCCAGCAGTGAAGGCCAAGGGGTTCCTGAAGCTTTCTTT.